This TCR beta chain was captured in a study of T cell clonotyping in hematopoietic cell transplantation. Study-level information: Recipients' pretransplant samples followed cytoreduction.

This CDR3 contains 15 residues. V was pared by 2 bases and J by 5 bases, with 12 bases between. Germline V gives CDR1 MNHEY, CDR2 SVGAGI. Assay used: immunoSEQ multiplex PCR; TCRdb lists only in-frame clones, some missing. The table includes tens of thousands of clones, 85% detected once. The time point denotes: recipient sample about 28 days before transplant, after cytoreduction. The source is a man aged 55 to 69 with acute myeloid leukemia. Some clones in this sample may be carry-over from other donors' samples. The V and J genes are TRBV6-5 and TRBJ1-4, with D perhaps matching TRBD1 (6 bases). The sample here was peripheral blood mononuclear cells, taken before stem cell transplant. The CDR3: CASSYGGGLNEKLFF. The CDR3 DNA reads TGTGCCAGCAGTTACGGGGGGGGCTTAAATGAAAAACTGTTTTTT.